This T cell receptor beta chain was identified in a study of human T cells and chemical hapten exposure. On the study more broadly: Diphenylcyclopropenone doses were given weekly to the scalps of patients across the roughly 23-week study.

This clonotype turned up a few times. The time point was: patch test 2, 6 weeks after DPC sensitization. Treatment specified: therapeutic diphenylcyclopropenone sensitization with weekly scalp DPC. TCRdb fed the RACE reads into MiXCR, producing one record per CDR3 protein. The profile covers approximately 87,000 distinct CDR3 sequences, with about 10% appearing a single time and about 3% taken by the ten largest. Germline V lookup: CDR1 SQVTM, CDR2 ANQGSEA. The ends were cut back, 1 base at V and 0 bases at J, with 12 bases in the middle. This CDR3 region has 15 residues. The source was whole blood, collected in connection with sensitization to the hapten diphenylcyclopropenone (DPC). The chain recombines TRBV29-1 with TRBJ1-1; D unclear. This TCR came from a woman in her 40s with alopecia areata. Some clones in this sample may be carry-over from other donors' samples. The CDR3 protein is CSVEVYPGVNTEAFF. The CDR3 nucleotides are TGCAGCGTTGAAGTTTACCCAGGAGTGAACACTGAAGCTTTCTTT. Together with reference TRBV29-1 and TRBJ1-1, the CDR3 gives the full variable domain: SAVISQKPSRDICQRGTSLTIQCQVDSQVTMMFWYRQQPGQSLTLIATANQGSEATYESGFVIDKFPISRPNLTFSTLTVSNMSPEDSSIYLCSVEVYPGVNTEAFFGQGTRLTVV.